Below are 24 T cell receptor beta chains sequenced from a single sample in a study of chemoradiotherapy in HPV16-positive cancers. Profiling relied on immunoSEQ multiplex PCR, and the TCRdb table lists in-frame clones only, not all of them. Among more than 3,000 clones listed, around nine tenths were seen once. Here the sequenced sample was tumor tissue, taken from a patient who underwent chemoradiotherapy. The receptor source for this set is a human donor with HPV-associated anogenital cancer.

The chain uses TRBV28 and TRBJ1-2; D may be TRBD1 (6 bases). Deletions cut 10 bases from V and 6 bases from J, with 12 bases between. The CDR3 is made up of 11 amino acids. Germline V lookup: CDR1 MDHEN, CDR2 SYDVKM. CDR3 nucleotide sequence: TGTGCCAACCAGGGGCGGGATGGCTACACCTTC. This sequence encodes CANQGRDGYTF.

The rearrangement uses TRBV5-3 and TRBJ2-7, with 10 bases fitting TRBD1. TRBV5-3 is flagged as an ORF with uncertain function. The J segment lost 4 bases and the V segment lost 0 bases, leaving 1 base of the junction unmatched. CDR3 length equals 14 residues. In DNA form, the CDR3 reads TGTGCCAGAAGCTTGGCGGACAGGGGGTACGAGCAGTACTTC. This gives the protein CARSLADRGYEQYF.

The genes are TRBV6-5 and TRBJ2-7, with a weak D call TRBD2 (5 bases). V was trimmed by 0 bases and J by 7 bases, leaving 10 bases between them. The CDR3 is 13 residues long. The germline V gene has CDR1 MNHEY and CDR2 SVGAGI. CDR3 protein: CASSYSRTGEQYF. The CDR3, as DNA: TGTGCCAGCAGTTACTCCAGGACTGGGGAGCAGTACTTC.

In the case of this clone: The junction shows a germline mismatch at one end, possibly a read error. The chain links TRBV20-1 to TRBJ1-1; no definite D call. This CDR3 has 10 amino acids. Germline loops: CDR1 DFQATT, CDR2 SNEGSKA (reference sequence). The CDR3 sequence: CSARSGGLSF. CDR3 in DNA: TGCAGTGCTAGATCGGGAGGCTTGAGCTTT.

This clone was seen once. The rearrangement uses TRBV28 and TRBJ1-5, with 7 nucleotides matching TRBD1. Germline loops: CDR1 MDHEN, CDR2 SYDVKM. V lost 8 bases and J lost 4; bases outside the gene matches: 14. The CDR3 contains 16 residues. CDR3 in DNA: TGTGCCAGCCTCGGGACAGAGATCTTAGCAAATCAGCCCCAGCATTTT. The encoded protein is CASLGTEILANQPQHF.

This clone was found a few times. The chain recombines TRBV19 with TRBJ2-7; possibly TRBD1 for D (6 bases). The germline V and J ends were trimmed by 4 bases and 3 bases, with 16 bases remaining between them. Germline CDR1 is LNHDA and CDR2 is SQIVND (reference sequence). CDR3 size: 15 residues. As DNA, the CDR3 is TGTGCCAGTAGTACCCACAGGGTTCCCCTCTACGAGCAGTACTTC. As protein: CASSTHRVPLYEQYF.

The chain employs TRBV30 and TRBJ2-7; TRBD1 aligns across 12 bases. With 2 bases clipped from V and 6 bases from J, the junction kept 8 bases outside the gene matches. CDR1 GTSNPN and CDR2 SVGIG come from the germline V gene (reference sequence). The CDR3 has 15 residues. In DNA form, the CDR3 reads TGTGCCTGGAGTTCGGGACAGGGGGCGCGAAGCGAGCAGTACTTC. It translates to CAWSSGQGARSEQYF.

V is TRBV25-1 and J is TRBJ2-1, with TRBD2 matching over 8 bases. The trim removed 4 bases at V and 5 bases at J, leaving 10 bases unmatched. CDR1 and CDR2 (germline): MGHDK, SYGVNS. CDR3 length equals 16 residues. The CDR3 nucleotides are TGTGCCAGCAGTGGTTCCGGGGGGGCGAGGGACAATGAGCAGTTCTTC. Its protein is CASSGSGGARDNEQFF.

The CDR3 region is CASSPGQRRETQHF. The CDR3 region has the DNA TGTGCCAGCAGTCCTGGACAGAGGCGTGAGACCCAGCATTTT. The chain couples TRBV6-6 to TRBJ1-5; D may be TRBD1 (6 bases). CDR3 size: 14 residues. Germline V CDR1 and CDR2: MNHNY, SVGAGI (reference sequence). Trimming cost V 5 bases and J 11 bases, with 19 bases left between them.

The chain joins TRBV5-1 to TRBJ1-6; D remains ambiguous. This CDR3 has 16 residues. Germline V CDR1 and CDR2: SGHRS, YFSETQ. Deletions cut 0 bases from V and 5 bases from J, with 12 bases between. CDR3 in amino acids: CASSLGGSGNNSPLHF. The CDR3 DNA sequence: TGCGCCAGCAGCTTGGGTGGGTCGGGGAATAATTCACCCCTCCACTTT.

The chain joins TRBV21-1 to TRBJ2-7; the listed D gene, TRBD2, was not tested against the DNA. TRBV21-1 is a documented pseudogene. The CDR3 length is 14 residues. CDR3 in amino acids: CASSKGSRGGEQYF. The CDR3 nucleotides are TGTGCCAGCAGCAAAGGATCGCGGGGGGGCGAGCAGTACTTC.

The V and J genes are TRBV19 and TRBJ2-3; possible D gene TRBD2, 6 bases. The ends were cut back, 1 base at V and 3 bases at J, with 11 bases in the middle. The CDR3 runs 15 residues. Germline CDR1 and CDR2: LNHDA and SQIVND (reference sequence). In DNA, the CDR3 is TGTGCCAGTAGTATAGTGGAGGGGAAAACAGATACGCAGTATTTT. It codes for CASSIVEGKTDTQYF.

This clone has only one observation. The rearrangement links TRBV10-3 to TRBJ2-7; the D gene is possibly TRBD2 (7 bases). The germline V gene has CDR1 ENHRY and CDR2 SYGVKD. This CDR3 has 13 residues. V shed 6 bases and J shed 3 bases, with 12 bases lying between them. CDR3 protein: CAISRGAHYEQYF. As DNA, the CDR3 is TGTGCCATCAGCCGGGGGGCACACTACGAGCAGTACTTC.

A word on this clone: One end of the junction does not line up with germline, which may come from a read error. The chain joins TRBV5-5 to TRBJ2-7; 9 bases match TRBD1. The CDR3 is made up of 16 amino acids. Germline V gene data show CDR1 as SGHKS and CDR2 as YYEKEE (reference sequence). Here the CDR3 DNA reads TGTACCAGCAGCTTGGGGGCCGGGACAGGGACCTACGAGCAGTACTTC. As protein: CTSSLGAGTGTYEQYF.

V is TRBV14 and J is TRBJ2-7, with 7 bases aligning to TRBD1. The ends lost 4 bases at V and 0 bases at J; junction bases unmatched: 3. Germline loops: CDR1 SGHDN, CDR2 FVKESK. The CDR3 contains 14 residues. CDR3: CASSRRGNSYEQYF. The CDR3 DNA reads as TGTGCCAGCAGCCGCAGGGGGAACTCCTACGAGCAGTACTTC.

The chain is built from TRBV7-6 and TRBJ1-2; the match to TRBD1 covers 7 bases. The CDR3 extends over 13 amino acids. J gave up 7 bases and V 0 bases, and 2 bases lay outside the gene matches. CDR1 SGHVS and CDR2 FNYEAQ come from the germline V gene. CDR3 amino acids: CASSLAGGAGYTF. CDR3 in DNA: TGTGCCAGCAGCTTAGCAGGGGGCGCTGGCTACACCTTC. The full variable domain, with the rest looked up from reference TRBV7-6 and TRBJ1-2, is GAGVSQSPRYKVTKRGQDVALRCDPISGHVSLYWYRQALGQGPEFLTYFNYEAQQDKSGLPNDRFSAERPEGSISTLTIQRTEQRDSAMYRCASSLAGGAGYTFGSGTRLTVV.

The V and J genes are TRBV30 and TRBJ1-1, with D perhaps matching TRBD1 (6 bases). The ends were cut back, 4 bases at V and 4 bases at J, with 13 bases in the middle. CDR1 GTSNPN and CDR2 SVGIG come from the germline V gene (reference sequence). The CDR3 contains 13 residues. CDR3 nucleotide sequence: TGTGCCTGGAATTGGGGGGCGGTCACTGAAGCTTTCTTT. Protein product: CAWNWGAVTEAFF.

The chain joins TRBV6-1 to TRBJ2-1; 9 nucleotides match TRBD2. CDR1 and CDR2 from the germline V gene are MNHNS and SASEGT. V lost 1 base to trimming and J lost 2 bases; unmatched junction nucleotides: 3. The CDR3 is 16 residues long. The CDR3, as DNA: TGTGCCAGCAGTGAAGAAGGCGGGGGGGCCTACAATGAGCAGTTCTTC. Translation gives CASSEEGGGAYNEQFF.

The chain uses TRBV9 and TRBJ1-1, with D hard to call. Trimming took off 0 bases at V and 6 bases at J, with 12 bases between the two ends. Per the germline V gene, CDR1 is SGDLS and CDR2 is YYNGEE. The CDR3 consists of 14 residues. The CDR3 spells CASSVDGFNPEAFF. DNA for the CDR3: TGTGCCAGCAGCGTAGACGGTTTCAACCCTGAAGCTTTCTTT.

The genes are TRBV5-1 and TRBJ2-5; 12 bases align to TRBD2. CDR3 length: 16 amino acids. Losses at the gene ends were 1 base for V and 2 bases for J; bases not matched to a gene: 3. Germline V gene data show CDR1 as SGHRS and CDR2 as YFSETQ. CDR3 in amino acids: CASSLTSGGTQETQYF. The CDR3 coding sequence is TGCGCCAGCAGCTTGACTAGCGGGGGGACTCAAGAGACCCAGTACTTC.

The chain uses TRBV6-1 and TRBJ1-2, with 7 bases identical to TRBD1. The CDR3 extends over 18 amino acids. Germline assignment: CDR1 MNHNS and CDR2 SASEGT. The V gene end was trimmed by 4 bases and the J gene end by 3 bases; junction bases not matched to a gene: 17. The CDR3 region is CASSVDYHRGWGDYGYTF. CDR3 sequence (DNA): TGTGCCAGCAGTGTGGACTATCACAGGGGTTGGGGGGACTATGGCTACACCTTC.

The chain combines TRBV7-9 with TRBJ2-1; 10 bases are shared with TRBD2. V lost 5 bases and J lost 2; bases outside the gene matches: 3. The CDR3 spans 15 residues. Germline values: CDR1 SEHNR, CDR2 FQNEAQ (reference sequence). The CDR3 protein is CASSLLAGAYNEQFF. CDR3 bases: TGTGCCAGCAGCCTTCTAGCGGGGGCCTACAATGAGCAGTTCTTC. The full variable domain, its missing parts supplied by reference TRBV7-9 and TRBJ2-1, is DTGVSQNPRHKITKRGQNVTFRCDPISEHNRLYWYRQTLGQGPEFLTYFQNEAQLEKSRLLSDRFSAERPKGSFSTLEIQRTEQGDSAMYLCASSLLAGAYNEQFFGPGTRLTVL.

The CDR3 DNA reads as TGTGCCAGCAGCTTAAGGGGGGGCGTTGGGGTCTCTGGGGCCAACGTCCTGACTTTC. Translating it yields CASSLRGGVGVSGANVLTF. The gene calls are TRBV7-3 and TRBJ2-6; a weak D match, TRBD2 (7 bases). V lost 1 base and J lost 0, with 16 bases in between. This CDR3 contains 19 residues. From germline, CDR1 is SGHTA and CDR2 FQGTGA. Full variable domain (remainder filled in from reference TRBV7-3 and TRBJ2-6): GAGVSQTPSNKVTEKGKYVELRCDPISGHTALYWYRQSLGQGPEFLIYFQGTGAADDSGLPNDRFFAVRPEGSVSTLKIQRTERGDSAVYLCASSLRGGVGVSGANVLTFGAGSRLTVL.

Remarks on this clone: Compared with germline, one end of the junction differs, possibly owing to a read error. The chain combines TRBV2 with TRBJ2-7; tentatively, D is TRBD1 (6 bases). The CDR3 is 12 amino acids. Germline CDR1 reads SNHLY; CDR2 reads FYNNEI. CDR3 residues: CASSREGTTFIF. The CDR3 coding sequence is TGTGCCAGCAGCCGAGAGGGGACAACCTTCATCTTC.